This T cell receptor (beta chain) came from a study of cytomegalovirus exposure and HLA in healthy donors. Study results and caveats: There were some public TCRs occurring in many donors, but most TCR sequences were rare. A few V segments could not be told apart, such as TRBV6-2 and TRBV6-3, and were left out.

This clone appeared a few times. Its cognate antigen is unknown. The V gene's germline CDR1 is SNHLY and CDR2 FYNNEI. The V gene end was trimmed by 6 bases and the J gene end by 4 bases; junction bases not matched to a gene: 14. The CDR3 spans 16 residues. PCR was performed using 60 Vbeta and 13 Jbeta primers. Clones were read by immunoSEQ multiplex PCR, and TCRdb kept only the in-frame ones, dropping some. The sample comprises 250,000 to 350,000 clones, roughly 80% of which are singletons, and roughly 0.31% rests with the top ten. This chain joins TRBV2 and TRBJ1-1; 7 bases match TRBD1. This clonotype was obtained from a girl aged 2 to 9 in good health and CMV-seronegative. The sample comprised PBMCs. The CDR3 DNA follows: TGTGCCAGCAGCCTCTTAACACTTCAGGGGGGCACTGAAGCTTTCTTT. Protein sequence: CASSLLTLQGGTEAFF.